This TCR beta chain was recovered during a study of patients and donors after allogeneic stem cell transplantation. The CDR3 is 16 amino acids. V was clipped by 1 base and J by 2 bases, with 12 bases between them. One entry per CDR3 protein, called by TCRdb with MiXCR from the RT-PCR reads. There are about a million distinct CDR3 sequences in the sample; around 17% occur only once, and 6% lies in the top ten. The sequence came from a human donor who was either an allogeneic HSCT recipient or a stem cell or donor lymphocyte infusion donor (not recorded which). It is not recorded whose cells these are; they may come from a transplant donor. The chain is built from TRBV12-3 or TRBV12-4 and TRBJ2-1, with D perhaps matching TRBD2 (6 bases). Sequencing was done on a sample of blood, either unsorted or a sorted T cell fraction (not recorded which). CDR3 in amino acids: CASSLGTQRAYNEQFF. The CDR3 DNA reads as TGTGCCAGCAGTTTAGGGACCCAGCGGGCCTACAATGAGCAGTTCTTC.